Presented here are 19 T cell receptor beta chains from one specimen sequenced in a study of T-cell memory formation after mild COVID-19. A single record per CDR3 protein comes from TCRdb applying MiXCR to the 5' RACE reads. Of more than 250,000 distinct CDR3 sequences listed, roughly 17% are singletons. Sequenced sample: PBMCs or a T cell subset sorted from them (not recorded which). The source of these receptors is a man aged 18 to 35 who had mild COVID-19 (a few samples of this study predate the infection). Cell type and time point are not known.

This clonotype was seen only a few times. The J gene is TRBJ2-5, the V gene TRBV21-1; no check of the table's D call, TRBD2, against the DNA was made. TRBV21-1 is a pseudogene segment. The CDR3 sequence is 17 residues long. DNA for the CDR3: TGTGCCAGCAGCAAAAAGGGGCTAGCGGGGGGGCCAGAGACCCAGTACTTC. Translation gives CASSKKGLAGGPETQYF.

The chain couples TRBV7-2 to TRBJ1-2; no clear D gene. V lost 1 base and J lost 0, with 9 bases in between. Germline CDR1 is SGHTA and CDR2 is FQGNSA. The CDR3 consists of 15 residues. CDR3 coding DNA: TGTGCCAGCAGCTTAGGTCGGCCGACTAACTATGGCTACACCTTC. Translated, it gives CASSLGRPTNYGYTF.

The V gene is TRBV5-5, the J gene TRBJ1-2; D remains unclear. This CDR3 has 16 amino acids. Germline loops: CDR1 SGHKS, CDR2 YYEKEE (reference sequence). V was trimmed by 3 bases and J by 6 bases, leaving 21 bases between them. This chain's CDR3 is CASSSRARGLGDGYTF. The CDR3 bases are TGTGCCAGCAGCTCGCGGGCCCGGGGTTTGGGAGATGGCTACACCTTC.

The table lists this clonotype with a few counts. The CDR3 here is CSASPVGTGEAFF. In DNA, the CDR3 is TGCAGTGCTAGCCCCGTCGGAACAGGCGAAGCTTTCTTT. This chain uses TRBV20-1 with TRBJ1-1, with D maybe TRBD1 (5 bases). The CDR3 has 13 residues. The germline gives CDR1 DFQATT, CDR2 SNEGSKA (reference sequence). V was trimmed by 3 bases and J by 8 bases, leaving 16 bases between them.

The chain couples TRBV4-1 to TRBJ1-2; 9 nucleotides agree with TRBD1. Germline V gene sequence: CDR1 MGHRA, CDR2 YSYEKL. The CDR3 covers 14 residues. With V trimmed by 3 bases and J by 8 bases, 7 bases remained unmatched. CDR3 in amino acids: CASSQGQGWEGYTF. The CDR3 nucleotides are TGCGCCAGCAGCCAGGGACAGGGCTGGGAGGGCTACACCTTC.

The CDR3 is CSARDREYEKLFF. The CDR3 DNA sequence: TGCAGTGCCAGGGACAGGGAGTATGAAAAACTGTTTTTT. The chain combines TRBV20-1 with TRBJ1-4; 9 nucleotides align to TRBD1. This CDR3 region has 13 residues. J was trimmed by 6 bases and V by 6 bases; bases with no gene match: 5. The germline V gene has CDR1 DFQATT and CDR2 SNEGSKA (reference sequence).

Only a few counts were recorded for this clonotype. The genes are TRBV10-3 and TRBJ1-2; tentative D call: TRBD1 (6 bases). CDR1 ENHRY and CDR2 SYGVKD come from the germline V gene. The CDR3 is 15 residues long. Trimming stripped 5 bases from V and 5 bases from J, with 18 bases between. CDR3 amino acids: CAISSIPGAHYGYTF. The CDR3 nucleotides read TGTGCCATCAGTAGTATACCAGGGGCACATTATGGCTACACCTTC.

Many counts were recorded for this clonotype. In DNA form, the CDR3 reads TGTGCCAGCAGCCTCCGACCCACCGGGACTGGATCTAACTATGGCTACACCTTC. Translating it yields CASSLRPTGTGSNYGYTF. The chain joins TRBV5-6 to TRBJ1-2, with TRBD1 as a possible D gene (5 bases). The germline V gene encodes CDR1 SGHDT and CDR2 YYEEEE. The CDR3 is 18 amino acids. V was cut by 4 bases and J by 0 bases, with 22 bases left in between.

CDR3 residues: CASSFGRGYETQYF. In DNA, the CDR3 is TGCGCCAGCAGCTTTGGCAGGGGGTATGAGACCCAGTACTTC. The chain couples TRBV5-1 to TRBJ2-5; 7 bases align to TRBD1. Per germline, CDR1 SGHRS and CDR2 YFSETQ. V gave up 2 bases and J gave up 5 bases; unmatched junction bases: 6. The CDR3 is 14 amino acids. The full variable domain, completed using reference TRBV5-1 and TRBJ2-5, is KAGVTQTPRYLIKTRGQQVTLSCSPISGHRSVSWYQQTPGQGLQFLFEYFSETQRNKGNFPGRFSGRQFSNSRSEMNVSTLELGDSALYLCASSFGRGYETQYFGPGTRLLVL.

This clonotype showed up just a few times. V is TRBV10-2 and J is TRBJ1-5, with D possibly being TRBD1 (5 bases). The CDR3 runs 13 residues. Between the trimmed V and J ends, which lost 3 bases and 6 bases, there was a span of 9 bases. Germline V gives CDR1 WSHSY, CDR2 SAAADI. CDR3 amino acids: CASSEGRGQPQHF. The CDR3 nucleotides are TGCGCCAGCAGTGAAGGGAGGGGTCAGCCCCAGCATTTT.

The V call is TRBV12-3 or TRBV12-4, the J call TRBJ2-5; D is perhaps TRBD1 (6 bases). The CDR3 runs 12 residues. Deletions cut 6 bases from V and 5 bases from J, with 10 bases between. The CDR3 reads CASRQGPETQYF. The CDR3, as DNA: TGTGCCAGCAGACAGGGTCCGGAGACCCAGTACTTC.

This clonotype was observed a handful of times. This chain joins TRBV2 and TRBJ2-6; D is possibly TRBD1 (5 bases). CDR3 size: 14 residues. The V and J ends lost 6 bases and 1 base respectively, with 7 bases between them. Germline values: CDR1 SNHLY, CDR2 FYNNEI. The CDR3 DNA reads as TGTGCCAGCAGGGCAGGGTCTGGGGCCAACGTCCTGACTTTC. Translation: CASRAGSGANVLTF.

V gene TRBV9 combines with J gene TRBJ1-1; D might be TRBD1 (5 bases). The germline V and J ends were trimmed by 0 bases and 11 bases, with 11 bases remaining between them. The CDR3 is made up of 12 amino acids. CDR1 is SGDLS, CDR2 YYNGEE, per germline. Written as DNA, the CDR3 is TGTGCCAGCAGCGTAGAGGCAGGGAGGGCTTTCTTT. Translation: CASSVEAGRAFF.

This clonotype was picked up a small number of times. V usage is TRBV6-1 and J usage is TRBJ1-2; D may be TRBD1 (5 bases). CDR3 size: 15 residues. V was trimmed by 7 bases and J by 2 bases, leaving 17 bases between them. Germline V gene sequence: CDR1 MNHNS, CDR2 SASEGT. The CDR3 protein is CASTPTEFSNYGYTF. CDR3 sequence (DNA): TGTGCCAGCACCCCGACAGAGTTCTCCAACTATGGCTACACCTTC.

This clonotype was seen many times. This rearrangement joins TRBV12-3 or TRBV12-4 to TRBJ2-5; TRBD1 matches 8 bases. The CDR3 spans 15 residues. V lost 2 bases to trimming and J lost 9 bases; unmatched junction nucleotides: 11. CDR3 coding DNA: TGTGCCAGCAGTTTAACGGAGACAGGGGTTTGGGCCCAGTACTTC. It is translated as CASSLTETGVWAQYF.

This clonotype was detected a few times. This chain links TRBV7-3 with TRBJ2-2; D remains unclear. CDR1 and CDR2 from the germline V gene are SGHTA and FQGTGA. Between the trimmed V and J ends, which lost 5 bases and 4 bases, there was a span of 11 bases. The CDR3 runs 14 residues. DNA of the CDR3: TGTGCCAGCAGCGACAAGCCTCTCACCGGGGAGCTGTTTTTT. This gives the protein CASSDKPLTGELFF.

The rearrangement uses TRBV5-1 and TRBJ2-5; the D gene is possibly TRBD1 (5 bases). This CDR3 is built from 14 residues. V was clipped by 2 bases and J by 3 bases, with 11 bases between them. Germline CDR1 and CDR2: SGHRS and YFSETQ. The CDR3 protein is CASSLGAGEETQYF. CDR3 in DNA: TGCGCCAGCAGCTTAGGGGCCGGAGAAGAGACCCAGTACTTC.

The rearrangement joins TRBV20-1 to TRBJ2-7; either TRBD1 or TRBD2 may supply D (6 bases each). CDR1 and CDR2 (germline): DFQATT, SNEGSKA (reference sequence). This CDR3 spans 12 amino acids. V was cut by 4 bases and J by 5 bases, with 12 bases left in between. The CDR3 spells CSAKKGGHEQYF. For the CDR3, the DNA is TGCAGTGCTAAGAAAGGGGGGCACGAGCAGTACTTC.

This clonotype has just a few counts. V usage is TRBV3-1 and J usage is TRBJ2-1; tentatively, D is TRBD2 (6 bases). CDR3 length: 14 residues. The germline CDR1 and CDR2 sequences are LGHDT and YNNKEL (reference sequence). V dropped 0 bases and J dropped 4 bases, with 7 bases sitting between them. In DNA, the CDR3 is TGTGCCAGCAGCCAAGAGGCGGGGTACAATGAGCAGTTCTTC. This translates into CASSQEAGYNEQFF.